In its sample, the clone carrying this TCR beta chain was seen once. Profiling relied on immunoSEQ multiplex PCR, and the TCRdb table lists in-frame clones only, not all of them. The sample shows fewer than 45,000 clones, about 91% of them seen only once. The V end lost 2 bases, the J end lost 0 bases, and 14 bases lay between the germline ends. From germline, CDR1 is MDHEN and CDR2 SYDVKM. The CDR3 has 17 amino acids. The data originate from a study of T cell changes during pregnancy in multiple sclerosis. The clonotype comes from a female donor in good health, enrolled as a control in a pregnancy study. This specimen consisted of CD4+ T cells from peripheral blood mononuclear cells, obtained in the third trimester of pregnancy. The chain joins TRBV28 to TRBJ1-3; no firm D call. CDR3 coding DNA: TGTGCCAGCAGTTTAGTTGCAGGAGGTAGCTCTGGAAACACCATATATTTT. Protein product: CASSLVAGGSSGNTIYF.